The next 31 T cell receptor beta chains were all read from a single sample in a study of blood T cells in healthy people across ages. A second PCR of roughly 7 to 11 cycles used a sample-barcoded 5' primer and a J-beta primer mix. Each CDR3 protein is one row after TCRdb ran MiXCR on the 5' RACE reads. Of 1.5 million to 1.9 million distinct CDR3 sequences in the sample, roughly 43% are singletons; the top ten hold less than 5%. The source material was blood. The source of these receptors is a woman aged 18-35 years in good health.

This clonotype has more than one count but fewer than ten. The gene calls are TRBV20-1 and TRBJ2-5, with 15 bases lining up with TRBD2. Germline trimming cut 7 bases from V and 5 bases from J; bases unmatched to any gene: 14. The CDR3 runs to 17 residues. In germline, CDR1 is DFQATT, CDR2 SNEGSKA (reference sequence). The DNA for the CDR3 is TGCAGTGGGAACCTGGGACTAGCGGGAGGAGGTGTGGAGACCCAGTACTTC. Protein product: CSGNLGLAGGGVETQYF.

This chain connects TRBV20-1 to TRBJ2-2; D gene uncertain. CDR1 DFQATT and CDR2 SNEGSKA come from the germline V gene (reference sequence). The CDR3 is 15 residues long. V was pared by 1 base and J by 0 bases, with 9 bases between. The CDR3 DNA follows: TGCAGTGCTAGAGGGCAGTTCGCGAACACCGGGGAGCTGTTTTTT. This codes for CSARGQFANTGELFF.

This clonotype came up many times. The chain links TRBV27 to TRBJ2-3, with no clear D. V was pared by 3 bases and J by 2 bases, with 6 bases between. This CDR3 spans 13 amino acids. CDR1 is MNHEY and CDR2 is SMNVEV in the germline V gene (reference sequence). CDR3 region: CASSFVSTDTQYF. CDR3 DNA: TGTGCCAGCAGTTTTGTTTCCACAGATACGCAGTATTTT.

This clonotype was picked up one time. A read error may account for a junction end that differs from germline. The V gene is TRBV28, the J gene TRBJ1-2; possibly TRBD1 for D (5 bases). The germline V gene encodes CDR1 MDHEN and CDR2 SYDVKM. There are 13 residues in the CDR3. The CDR3 is CASSFWGEDGYTF. The CDR3 DNA follows: TGCGCCAGCAGCTTTTGGGGGGAGGATGGCTACACCTTC.

The chain uses TRBV2 and TRBJ1-1; D not resolved. This CDR3 is 14 amino acids long. Germline V lookup: CDR1 SNHLY, CDR2 FYNNEI. V dropped 6 bases and J dropped 4 bases, with 15 bases sitting between them. For the CDR3, the DNA is TGTGCCAGCAGCCGGATACTTCCTATCACTGAAGCTTTCTTT. It yields the protein CASSRILPITEAFF.

This sequence joins TRBV6-2 or TRBV6-3 and TRBJ2-7, with D unclear. Germline V lookup: CDR1 MNHEY, CDR2 SVGEGT. V was clipped by 0 bases and J by 7 bases, with 10 bases between them. The CDR3 totals 13 residues. The CDR3 here is CASSYSMMSEQYF. The DNA for the CDR3 is TGTGCCAGCAGTTACTCGATGATGTCTGAGCAGTACTTC.

As for this clonotype: An end of the junction differs from the germline gene, which may be a read error. J is TRBJ2-7 and V is TRBV4-1, with a tentative D call TRBD2 (5 bases). Germline CDR1 is MGHRA and CDR2 is YSYEKL. There are 14 residues in the CDR3. CDR3 coding DNA: TGCGCCAGCCGCCAAGAGGGAGTCCGCCGCGAGCAGTACTTC. The encoded protein is CASRQEGVRREQYF.

The chain uses TRBV4-3 and TRBJ2-1; TRBD2 agrees at 10 bases. V lost 1 base and J lost 8; bases outside the gene matches: 14. Germline V gives CDR1 LGHNA, CDR2 YSLEER. The CDR3 length is 18 residues. The CDR3 bases are TGCGCCAGCAGCCAAGTTCCTTCAGCGGGAGGGCCCTCGGATGAGCAGTTCTTC. Protein sequence: CASSQVPSAGGPSDEQFF.

This clonotype appeared a single time. This chain uses TRBV27 with TRBJ2-7; a weak D match, TRBD2 (5 bases). Deletions cut 8 bases from V and 1 base from J, with 12 bases between. The germline V gene encodes CDR1 MNHEY and CDR2 SMNVEV (reference sequence). The CDR3 length is 13 residues. This CDR3 is CASRSDWSYEQYF. The DNA of the CDR3 is TGTGCCAGCCGTTCGGACTGGTCCTACGAGCAGTACTTC.

In its sample, this clonotype was seen a few times. This CDR3 is CASGRDRSNQPQHF. The CDR3 bases are TGTGCCAGCGGCCGGGACAGAAGCAATCAGCCCCAGCATTTT. V and J are TRBV6-5 and TRBJ1-5; 7 bases agree with TRBD1. Germline V gene data show CDR1 as MNHEY and CDR2 as SVGAGI. Germline trimming cut 8 bases from V and 1 base from J; bases unmatched to any gene: 5. The CDR3 extends over 14 amino acids.

The V and J genes are TRBV6-5 and TRBJ2-5; D might be TRBD2 (5 bases). Trimming left V 3 bases short and J 0 bases short, with 11 bases between. The CDR3 extends over 15 amino acids. Germline V gene lookup returns CDR1 MNHEY and CDR2 SVGAGI. The CDR3 region is CASSYGFGDQETQYF. The CDR3 DNA follows: TGTGCCAGCAGTTATGGTTTCGGGGACCAAGAGACCCAGTACTTC.

The chain employs TRBV20-1 and TRBJ2-2; a weak D match, TRBD2 (6 bases). Trimming took off 3 bases at V and 6 bases at J, with 17 bases between the two ends. The CDR3 runs to 15 residues. CDR1 DFQATT and CDR2 SNEGSKA come from the germline V gene (reference sequence). DNA for the CDR3: TGCAGTGCTAGTTATCGCGGGGCTAGCCCCGGGGAGCTGTTTTTT. Protein sequence: CSASYRGASPGELFF.

As regards this clonotype: A junction boundary mismatches the germline segment, possibly from a read error. The V gene is TRBV24-1, the J gene TRBJ2-1; D is ambiguous. The CDR3 totals 11 residues. The germline V gene encodes CDR1 KGHDR and CDR2 SFDVKD. The CDR3 coding sequence is TGTGCCCCCAGTAAATACAATGAGCAGTTCTTC. Amino acid sequence: CAPSKYNEQFF.

This clonotype was recorded a few times. The chain is built from TRBV6-2 or TRBV6-3 and TRBJ2-1; no firm D call. The germline CDR1 and CDR2 sequences are MNHEY and SVGEGT. V was trimmed by 2 bases and J by 6 bases, leaving 17 bases between them. The CDR3 runs 16 residues. The CDR3 here is CASSYPLLVFGNEQFF. The CDR3 region has the DNA TGTGCCAGCAGTTACCCTCTCCTTGTCTTCGGCAATGAGCAGTTCTTC.

This clonotype was picked up a small number of times. The chain has TRBV29-1 and TRBJ2-7; possible D gene TRBD1, 6 bases. Germline values: CDR1 SQVTM, CDR2 ANQGSEA. V dropped 4 bases and J dropped 2 bases, with 12 bases sitting between them. The CDR3 runs to 13 residues. The chain's CDR3 is CSVAQRQAYEQYF. DNA of the CDR3: TGCAGCGTTGCCCAGAGACAGGCCTACGAGCAGTACTTC.

The chain couples TRBV20-1 to TRBJ2-3; D assignment may be TRBD1 or TRBD2 (5 bases each). V was trimmed by 1 base and J by 1 base, leaving 12 bases between them. The CDR3 spans 15 residues. Germline V gene data show CDR1 as DFQATT and CDR2 as SNEGSKA (reference sequence). In DNA, the CDR3 is TGCAGTGCTAGAGGGGGGAAGAGCGGCACAGATACGCAGTATTTT. Encoded protein: CSARGGKSGTDTQYF.

This clonotype was counted a few times. V gene TRBV7-9 combines with J gene TRBJ1-4; 7 nucleotides match TRBD1. CDR3 size: 15 residues. Germline trimming cut 7 bases from V and 7 bases from J; bases unmatched to any gene: 12. From germline, CDR1 is SEHNR and CDR2 FQNEAQ (reference sequence). The CDR3 region is CASNNAGTDFEKLFF. The DNA of the CDR3 is TGTGCCAGCAACAACGCCGGGACAGACTTTGAAAAACTGTTTTTT.

Comment on this clonotype: With a much larger clone just one base away, this may be a read error. The rearrangement joins TRBV29-1 to TRBJ2-5; 10 nucleotides line up with TRBD2. CDR3 length: 15 residues. Germline V gene lookup returns CDR1 SQVTM and CDR2 ANQGSEA. This CDR3 is CRVDGWTSGHNEQYF. Written as DNA, the CDR3 is TGCAGGGTCGACGGCTGGACTAGCGGACACAATGAGCAGTACTTC.

This clonotype was seen only a few times. V gene TRBV7-9 combines with J gene TRBJ2-2; TRBD1 agrees at 7 bases. The V gene end was trimmed by 4 bases and the J gene end by 4 bases; junction bases not matched to a gene: 6. Looked up from germline, CDR1 is SEHNR and CDR2 is FQNEAQ (reference sequence). The CDR3 sequence is 15 residues long. As DNA, the CDR3 is TGTGCCAGCAGCTCACCACAGGGGAGCACCGGGGAGCTGTTTTTT. This sequence encodes CASSSPQGSTGELFF.

This sequence joins TRBV19 and TRBJ2-1; 7 bases are a match to TRBD1. Per the germline V gene, CDR1 is LNHDA and CDR2 is SQIVND (reference sequence). The CDR3 has 15 amino acids. V lost 4 bases and J lost 4; bases outside the gene matches: 7. This chain's CDR3 is CASSNVAGGYNEQFF. For the CDR3, the DNA is TGTGCCAGTAGTAACGTTGCAGGGGGATACAATGAGCAGTTCTTC.

This clonotype showed up just once. The V gene is TRBV27, the J gene TRBJ2-2, with 10 bases matching TRBD2. The CDR3 has 16 amino acids. The germline gives CDR1 MNHEY, CDR2 SMNVEV (reference sequence). Losses at the gene ends were 3 bases for V and 5 bases for J; bases not matched to a gene: 6. The CDR3 sequence is CASSFEPSGSTGELFF. The CDR3 coding sequence is TGTGCCAGCAGTTTTGAGCCTAGCGGGAGTACCGGGGAGCTGTTTTTT.

The genes are TRBV20-1 and TRBJ2-3; D gene unclear. This CDR3 has 12 amino acids. V lost 6 bases and J 2 bases, leaving 9 bases between the germline ends. The germline V gene has CDR1 DFQATT and CDR2 SNEGSKA (reference sequence). The CDR3, as DNA: TGCAGTGCCGCTAAGTTCACAGATACGCAGTATTTT. Encoded protein: CSAAKFTDTQYF.

This clonotype was picked up a small number of times. The V call is TRBV20-1, the J call TRBJ2-4, with 7 bases identical to TRBD2. The J call could be wrong; TRBJ2-5 is a better fit for the DNA end. CDR1 is DFQATT and CDR2 is SNEGSKA in the germline V gene (reference sequence). The CDR3 covers 15 residues. The CDR3 is CSAREVGGGKETQYF. In DNA form, the CDR3 reads TGCAGTGCTAGAGAGGTTGGGGGAGGGAAGGAGACCCAGTACTTC.

This clonotype came up a few times. The rearrangement uses TRBV20-1 and TRBJ1-2; possible D gene TRBD1, 5 bases. The CDR3 length is 13 residues. V was shortened by 3 bases and J by 8 bases, with 16 bases between the two germline ends. CDR1 is DFQATT, CDR2 SNEGSKA, per germline (reference sequence). CDR3 bases: TGCAGTGCTAGCTCGGGACTCCTGCGGGGCTACACCTTC. Translation gives CSASSGLLRGYTF.

This clonotype has a handful of counts. The chain recombines TRBV29-1 with TRBJ2-7, with 7 bases that match TRBD2. Per the germline V gene, CDR1 is SQVTM and CDR2 is ANQGSEA. With V trimmed by 8 bases and J by 7 bases, 8 bases remained unmatched. The CDR3 spans 11 residues. As DNA, the CDR3 is TGCAGCACCGGACTAGTTGATGAGCAGTACTTC. As protein: CSTGLVDEQYF.

This sequence joins TRBV7-2 and TRBJ1-3; D gene uncertain. The CDR3 length is 12 residues. Trimming took 4 bases from V and 8 from J, leaving 9 bases between them. Germline loops: CDR1 SGHTA, CDR2 FQGNSA. CDR3 sequence reads: CASSSDKDTIYF. The CDR3 coding sequence is TGTGCCAGCAGCTCCGACAAGGACACCATATATTTT.

This clonotype turned up a few times. The chain is built from TRBV9 and TRBJ1-1; D call uncertain. The germline CDR1 and CDR2 sequences are SGDLS and YYNGEE. V lost 0 bases to trimming and J lost 1 base, with 7 bases between them. The CDR3 loop spans 14 amino acids. The CDR3 DNA follows: TGTGCCAGCAGCGTAGAGGGCGGGAACACTGAAGCTTTCTTT. Translated: CASSVEGGNTEAFF.

V is TRBV20-1 and J is TRBJ1-2; 10 bases match TRBD1. V gave up 1 base and J gave up 6 bases; unmatched junction bases: 8. Germline V lookup: CDR1 DFQATT, CDR2 SNEGSKA (reference sequence). The CDR3 spans 15 residues. The CDR3 is CSARVLWDRGHGYTF. The CDR3, as DNA: TGCAGTGCTAGAGTACTTTGGGACAGGGGCCATGGCTACACCTTC.

V is TRBV20-1 and J is TRBJ2-1, with 8 bases matching TRBD1. Germline V CDR1 and CDR2: DFQATT, SNEGSKA (reference sequence). The junction had 7 bases not matched to a gene; V was cut back by 0 bases and J by 3 bases. This CDR3 comprises 16 residues. The CDR3 nucleotides read TGCAGTGCTAGAGATCTGGGGACAGGATTCTACAATGAGCAGTTCTTC. Translated: CSARDLGTGFYNEQFF.

The rearrangement joins TRBV29-1 to TRBJ2-3; 9 bases match TRBD1. Per the germline V gene, CDR1 is SQVTM and CDR2 is ANQGSEA. J gave up 4 bases and V 2 bases, and 7 bases lay outside the gene matches. The CDR3 sequence is 15 residues long. The CDR3 region is CSVERTGDPPDTQYF. CDR3 nucleotide sequence: TGCAGCGTTGAAAGGACAGGGGATCCCCCAGATACGCAGTATTTT.

V is TRBV27 and J is TRBJ1-3; 8 nucleotides line up with TRBD1. The CDR3 length is 17 residues. V shed 3 bases and J 3 bases; nucleotides not matched to a gene: 10. Germline values: CDR1 MNHEY, CDR2 SMNVEV (reference sequence). The CDR3, as DNA: TGTGCCAGCAGTTTTTCCTCCAGGGGGCACATTGGAAACACCATATATTTT. Translated: CASSFSSRGHIGNTIYF.